What follows are 21 T cell receptor beta chains derived from one specimen sequenced in a study of T-cell reconstitution after alpha-beta-depleted transplantation in children. Construction of the TCRbeta library involved unique molecular identifiers. Each CDR3 protein is one row after TCRdb ran MiXCR on the PCR reads. The sample holds 800,000 to 1,000,000 distinct CDR3 sequences, roughly 29% seen once. The sample was PBMCs, mostly from graft donor cells, taken 360 days after TCRalphabeta/CD19-depleted stem cell transplant. The source of these receptors is a boy younger than two who had a stem cell transplant for SCID, so the T cells may come from the graft donor.

The sample holds a few counts of this clonotype. This chain joins TRBV7-9 and TRBJ1-1; unclear D gene. In germline, CDR1 is SEHNR, CDR2 FQNEAQ (reference sequence). V was pared by 0 bases and J by 2 bases, with 10 bases between. This CDR3 comprises 15 residues. The CDR3 here is CASSLAFSGNTEAFF. The CDR3, as DNA: TGTGCCAGCAGCTTAGCTTTCAGTGGTAACACTGAAGCTTTCTTT.

V gene TRBV20-1 combines with J gene TRBJ2-1, with 12 bases aligning to TRBD2. The germline gives CDR1 DFQATT, CDR2 SNEGSKA (reference sequence). V shed 0 bases and J 7 bases; nucleotides not matched to a gene: 10. The CDR3 extends over 17 amino acids. CDR3 in amino acids: CSARDRATSGGSNEQFF. CDR3 coding DNA: TGCAGTGCTAGAGATAGGGCTACTAGCGGGGGGAGTAATGAGCAGTTCTTC.

This clonotype was observed once. As DNA, the CDR3 is TGTGCCAGCACCCCGGGACAGACGAACTATGGCTACACCTTC. Amino acid sequence: CASTPGQTNYGYTF. The V gene is TRBV12-3 or TRBV12-4, the J gene TRBJ1-2, with 7 bases matching TRBD1. CDR3 length: 14 amino acids. The J segment lost 2 bases and the V segment lost 7 bases, leaving 7 bases of the junction unmatched.

The table lists this clonotype with many counts. The chain has TRBV28 and TRBJ2-5; TRBD1 matches 8 bases. This CDR3 has 16 amino acids. Germline V gene data show CDR1 as MDHEN and CDR2 as SYDVKM. V shed 5 bases, J shed 3 bases, and the junction held 11 bases outside the gene matches. Here the CDR3 reads CASSRQGAREEETQYF. Here the CDR3 DNA reads TGTGCCAGCAGTCGTCAGGGGGCAAGGGAAGAAGAGACCCAGTACTTC.

This clonotype was detected only a few times. The J gene is TRBJ2-4, the V gene TRBV20-1; D uncertain. The CDR3 is 14 amino acids. Germline V CDR1 and CDR2: DFQATT, SNEGSKA (reference sequence). V was trimmed by 3 bases and J by 0 bases, leaving 9 bases between them. CDR3 nucleotides: TGCAGTGCTAGGCCGTCCTTAGCCAAAAACATTCAGTACTTC. Encoded protein: CSARPSLAKNIQYF.

The chain links TRBV6-1 to TRBJ2-7; 9 bases are shared with TRBD1. Trimming cost V 7 bases and J 2 bases; bases outside gene matches: 15. Germline values: CDR1 MNHNS, CDR2 SASEGT. The CDR3 sequence is 17 residues long. Here the CDR3 DNA reads TGTGCCAGCACGTCGGGACAGGGAAGGGCTACCCCCTACGAGCAGTACTTC. Residues: CASTSGQGRATPYEQYF.

The chain uses TRBV7-2 and TRBJ2-7; D is possibly TRBD1 (5 bases). Germline CDR1 is SGHTA and CDR2 is FQGNSA. The CDR3 totals 13 residues. V was clipped by 6 bases and J by 3 bases, with 12 bases between them. CDR3 sequence reads: CASSPGSNYEQYF. The CDR3 DNA reads as TGTGCCAGCAGTCCAGGGTCCAACTACGAGCAGTACTTC.

The chain joins TRBV12-3 or TRBV12-4 to TRBJ2-7, with TRBD1 matching over 9 bases. The CDR3 runs 13 residues. The trim removed 3 bases at V and 8 bases at J, leaving 5 bases unmatched. The chain's CDR3 is CASSFPGQGQQYF. CDR3 DNA: TGTGCCAGCAGTTTCCCGGGACAGGGCCAGCAGTACTTC.

The J gene is TRBJ2-3, the V gene TRBV5-1, with 7 bases fitting TRBD2. Looked up from germline, CDR1 is SGHRS and CDR2 is YFSETQ. The CDR3 is 15 residues long. The trim removed 0 bases at V and 2 bases at J, leaving 3 bases unmatched. CDR3 nucleotides: TGCGCCAGCAGCTTGGGGACTAGGAACACAGATACGCAGTATTTT. This sequence encodes CASSLGTRNTDTQYF.

The chain carries TRBV4-2 and TRBJ1-5, with D maybe TRBD1 (5 bases). V was trimmed by 4 bases and J by 0 bases, leaving 10 bases between them. The CDR3 extends over 15 amino acids. The germline gives CDR1 LGHNA, CDR2 YNFKEQ. The CDR3 coding sequence is TGTGCCAGCAGCCGGCTGGGGGATAGCAATCAGCCCCAGCATTTT. Translating it yields CASSRLGDSNQPQHF.

This clonotype was observed a few times. The rearrangement joins TRBV20-1 to TRBJ2-1; 11 nucleotides agree with TRBD2. Looked up from germline, CDR1 is DFQATT and CDR2 is SNEGSKA (reference sequence). The J segment lost 8 bases and the V segment lost 5 bases, leaving 5 bases of the junction unmatched. The CDR3 sequence is 13 residues long. CDR3 in amino acids: CSASSGGIDEQFF. The CDR3 nucleotides are TGCAGTGCTTCTAGCGGGGGGATCGATGAGCAGTTCTTC.

The J gene is TRBJ1-6, the V gene TRBV20-1; D call uncertain. CDR1 DFQATT and CDR2 SNEGSKA come from the germline V gene (reference sequence). The CDR3 contains 14 residues. V lost 0 bases and J lost 7, with 10 bases in between. CDR3 residues: CSARDRRGNSPLHF. The DNA of the CDR3 is TGCAGTGCTAGAGATCGAAGAGGGAATTCACCCCTCCACTTT.

V and J are TRBV18 and TRBJ2-7, with TRBD1 as a possible D gene (6 bases). The CDR3 extends over 12 amino acids. V was cut by 4 bases and J by 5 bases, with 9 bases left in between. Germline V gene sequence: CDR1 KGHSH, CDR2 LQKENI. CDR3 sequence (DNA): TGTGCCAGCTCACAGAAGGGGGACGAGCAGTACTTC. Encoded protein: CASSQKGDEQYF.

The J gene is TRBJ2-1, the V gene TRBV5-1; 9 positions agree with TRBD2. Germline V gene sequence: CDR1 SGHRS, CDR2 YFSETQ. The CDR3 extends over 15 amino acids. J was trimmed by 8 bases and V by 2 bases; bases with no gene match: 8. The CDR3 loop reads CASSFLAGKGDEQFF. For the CDR3, the DNA is TGCGCCAGCAGCTTCCTAGCGGGGAAAGGTGATGAGCAGTTCTTC.

V and J are TRBV5-1 and TRBJ2-1; 15 bases match TRBD2. The CDR3 runs 18 residues. Germline V gene data show CDR1 as SGHRS and CDR2 as YFSETQ. The J segment lost 0 bases and the V segment lost 4 bases, leaving 5 bases of the junction unmatched. CDR3 coding DNA: TGCGCCAGCAGCACGGGGACTAGCGGGGGGTCCTCCTACAATGAGCAGTTCTTC. It codes for CASSTGTSGGSSYNEQFF.

This clonotype showed up just a few times. The chain joins TRBV12-3 or TRBV12-4 to TRBJ1-1; TRBD1 matches 7 bases. This CDR3 region has 17 residues. Trimming removed 3 bases from V and 0 bases from J; junction bases left unmatched: 10. Here the CDR3 reads CASSFPGTVIMNTEAFF. CDR3 nucleotides: TGTGCCAGCAGTTTCCCCGGGACAGTGATTATGAACACTGAAGCTTTCTTT.

The gene calls are TRBV5-1 and TRBJ2-1; TRBD1 matches at 8 bases. Germline V gene lookup returns CDR1 SGHRS and CDR2 YFSETQ. The J segment lost 10 bases and the V segment lost 3 bases, leaving 9 bases of the junction unmatched. CDR3 length: 14 residues. The CDR3 protein is CASSSGQARMEQFF. CDR3 sequence (DNA): TGCGCCAGCAGCTCGGGACAGGCCAGAATGGAGCAGTTCTTC.

The sample holds a few counts of this clonotype. This chain joins TRBV12-3 or TRBV12-4 and TRBJ2-5; D gene ambiguous. This CDR3 is built from 17 residues. Trimming removed 0 bases from V and 2 bases from J, with 16 bases in between. The CDR3 region is CASSLAGGSPVQETQYF. The CDR3 nucleotides are TGTGCCAGCAGTTTAGCGGGTGGCTCTCCGGTTCAAGAGACCCAGTACTTC.

This clonotype was recorded a few times. The V gene is TRBV20-1, the J gene TRBJ2-5, with D maybe TRBD1 (6 bases). Germline CDR1 reads DFQATT; CDR2 reads SNEGSKA (reference sequence). V gave up 8 bases and J gave up 7 bases, with 17 bases separating them. CDR3 length: 12 amino acids. CDR3 bases: TGCAGTCGAAGAGGGGACACGGGGACCCAGTACTTC. It specifies CSRRGDTGTQYF.

In its sample, this clonotype was seen a few times. This chain links TRBV6-2 or TRBV6-3 with TRBJ2-1; D may be TRBD1 or TRBD2 (6 bases each). Germline CDR1 is MNHEY and CDR2 is SVGEGT. V was shortened by 2 bases and J by 7 bases, with 9 bases between the two germline ends. The CDR3 runs 13 residues. The CDR3 loop is CASSYPGANEQFF. The CDR3 coding sequence is TGTGCCAGCAGTTACCCGGGGGCGAATGAGCAGTTCTTC.

The chain employs TRBV12-3 or TRBV12-4 and TRBJ1-1; a possible D gene is TRBD1 (5 bases). Trimming cost V 3 bases and J 4 bases, with 15 bases left between them. The CDR3 is 15 residues long. The CDR3: CASSFYGGLGTEAFF. CDR3 coding DNA: TGTGCCAGCAGTTTCTATGGGGGTCTGGGCACTGAAGCTTTCTTT.